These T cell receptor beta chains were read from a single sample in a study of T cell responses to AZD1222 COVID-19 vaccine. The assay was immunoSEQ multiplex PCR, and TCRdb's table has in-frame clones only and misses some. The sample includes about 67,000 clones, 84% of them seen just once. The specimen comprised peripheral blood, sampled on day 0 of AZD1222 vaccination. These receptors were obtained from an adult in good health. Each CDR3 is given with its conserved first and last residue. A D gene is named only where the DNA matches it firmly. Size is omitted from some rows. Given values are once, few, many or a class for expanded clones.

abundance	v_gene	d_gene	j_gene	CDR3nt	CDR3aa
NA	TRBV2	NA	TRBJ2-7	TGTGCCAGCAGTGACGCCGGGTACGAGCAGTACTTC	CASSDAGYEQYF
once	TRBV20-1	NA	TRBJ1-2	TGCAGTGCTAGACTTAACAAGGACTACACCTTC	CSARLNKDYTF
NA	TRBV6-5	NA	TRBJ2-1	TGTGCCAGCAGCAAAAAGGGGGGGCCTTACAATGAGCAGTTCTTC	CASSKKGGPYNEQFF
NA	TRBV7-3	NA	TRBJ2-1	TGTGCCAGCAGCTTATATCGGGGGAGCTCCTACAATGAGCAGTTCTTC	CASSLYRGSSYNEQFF
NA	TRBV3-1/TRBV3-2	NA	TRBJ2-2	TGTGCCAGCAGCCAAGAGGACGACACCAACACCGGGGAGCTGTTTTTT	CASSQEDDTNTGELFF
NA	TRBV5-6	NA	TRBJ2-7	TGTGCCAGCACCCAACTGGGGGACTACGAGCAGTACTTC	CASTQLGDYEQYF
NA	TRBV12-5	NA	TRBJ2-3	TGTGCTAGTGGCGTTGAAGGTGATACGCAGTATTTT	CASGVEGDTQYF
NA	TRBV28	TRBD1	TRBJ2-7	TGTGCCAGCAGGCCTTACACAGGGGATGAAGGGGAGCAGTACTTC	CASRPYTGDEGEQYF
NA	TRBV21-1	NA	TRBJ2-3	TGTGCCAGCAGCCCCACGGTCCCCCTCCTAGCGGGGGGAAGAGATACGCAGTATTTT	CASSPTVPLLAGGRDTQYF
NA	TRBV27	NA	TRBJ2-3	TGTGCCAGCGGGGAGGGGGCGAGGGCAGATACGCAGTATTTT	CASGEGARADTQYF
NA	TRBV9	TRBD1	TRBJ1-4	TGTGCCAGCAGCGTAGGGAGGGGGCGGCCAACTAATGAAAAACTGTTTTTT	CASSVGRGRPTNEKLFF
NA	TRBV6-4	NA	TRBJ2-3	TGTGCCAGCAGTGACAACCCAGCAGGGGTCACAGATACGCAGTATTTT	CASSDNPAGVTDTQYF
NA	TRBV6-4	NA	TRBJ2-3	TGTGCCAGCAGTGCCCGCCCCGGCAGGGGGAGGGCAGATACGCAGTATTTT	CASSARPGRGRADTQYF
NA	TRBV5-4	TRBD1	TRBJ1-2	TGTGCCAGCAGCTTTGGGGGACAGGGGGATATTCGTGGCTACACCTTC	CASSFGGQGDIRGYTF
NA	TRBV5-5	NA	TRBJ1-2	TGTGCCAGCAGCTGGGCGGCGGGGGGGGCGAACTCCTATGGCTACACCTTC	CASSWAAGGANSYGYTF
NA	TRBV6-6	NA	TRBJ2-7	TGTGCCAGCAGTTACATGGGGAGCTACGAGCAGTACTTC	CASSYMGSYEQYF
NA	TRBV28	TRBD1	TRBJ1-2	TGTGCCAGCAGCTCCCGATCAGGGGGTGACTATGGCTACACCTTC	CASSSRSGGDYGYTF
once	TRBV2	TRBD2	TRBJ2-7	TGTGCCAGCAGGGCAACTAGCGGGAGCGTATACGAGCAGTACTTC	CASRATSGSVYEQYF
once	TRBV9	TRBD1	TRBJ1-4	TGTGCCAGCAGCACCTCCGGGACAGGAGATGAAAAACTGTTTTTT	CASSTSGTGDEKLFF
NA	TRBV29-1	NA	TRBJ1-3	TGCAGCGTTAACAGCCTTTCTGGAAACACCATATATTTT	CSVNSLSGNTIYF
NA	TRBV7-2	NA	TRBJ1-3	TGTGCCAGCAGCCCGATGGGGAATCCTGGAAACACCATATATTTT	CASSPMGNPGNTIYF
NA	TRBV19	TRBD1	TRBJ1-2	TGTGCCAGTAGTGCCTCGGGACAGCGAGCCCCTAGCTACACCTTC	CASSASGQRAPSYTF